The rows below give T cell receptor beta chains drawn from one sample of a study of human T cells and chemical hapten exposure. Each CDR3 protein is one row after TCRdb ran MiXCR on the RACE reads. The data hold about 120,000 distinct CDR3 sequences, with over 9% observed a single time. Source: whole blood, taken in connection with sensitization to the hapten diphenylcyclopropenone (DPC). The receptor source for this set is a woman aged 45-60 years with alopecia areata. Some clones in this sample may be carry-over from other donors' samples. CDR3s include the opening cysteine and the closing phenylalanine or tryptophan. D genes are given only for firm matches. Not every row has a clone size; where given, it reads once, few, many or a size class.

clone_size	v_call	j_call	d_call	cdr3_nt	cdr3_aa
-	TRBV7-2	TRBJ2-5	TRBD2	TGTGCCAGCAGCCAAGCGGGAGGGGAAGAGACCCAGTACTTC	CASSQAGGEETQYF
many	TRBV28	TRBJ2-6	TRBD2	TGTGCCAGCAGTTCTAGCGGGAGGGCCTTAGGTGGGGCCAACGTCCTGACTTTC	CASSSSGRALGGANVLTF
few	TRBV2	TRBJ2-6	-	TGTGCCAGCAACCTTCCGGACGCGGGAGGGGCCAACGTCCTGACTTTC	CASNLPDAGGANVLTF
-	TRBV20-1	TRBJ2-7	-	TGCAGTGCTAGAGATAAGGCTTTTTACGAGCAGTACTTC	CSARDKAFYEQYF
many	TRBV20-1	TRBJ2-7	-	TGCAGTGCTAGAGATCGTGGGGCGACGTCCACCTACGAGCAGTACTTC	CSARDRGATSTYEQYF
once	TRBV3-1	TRBJ1-6	-	TGTGCCAGCAGCCAAGCTCCCAACTCCTATAATTCACCCCTCCACTTT	CASSQAPNSYNSPLHF
few	TRBV6-5	TRBJ1-6	-	TGTGCCAGCAGCAAGACAGGACAAAATTCACCCCTCCACTTT	CASSKTGQNSPLHF
few	TRBV6-6	TRBJ2-3	-	TGTGCCAGCAGTTACATCAGGGTGGTAGATACGCAGTATTTT	CASSYIRVVDTQYF
few	TRBV6-1	TRBJ2-7	-	TGTGCCAGCAGTGAAGTAGGTCGGGTCTACGAGCAGTACTTC	CASSEVGRVYEQYF
-	TRBV7-8	TRBJ2-7	TRBD2	TGTGCCAGCAGCCCTCGACTAGCGGGAGACGCCTACGAGCAGTACTTC	CASSPRLAGDAYEQYF
-	TRBV7-2	TRBJ1-1	-	TGTGCCAGCAGCTCCCTAGGGTTGGTGACTGAAGCTTTCTTT	CASSSLGLVTEAFF
many	TRBV4-1	TRBJ2-5	-	TGCGCCAGCAGCCAAGGTGCCCAGTCGGAGACCCAGTACTTC	CASSQGAQSETQYF
many	TRBV12-3/TRBV12-4	TRBJ2-7	-	TGTGCCAGCAGCCCTACGTACTACGAGCAGTACTTC	CASSPTYYEQYF
-	TRBV3-1	TRBJ2-5	TRBD2	TGTGCCAGCAGCCTCCGGCTAGCGGGAGGGACATTGAGCGTGACCCAGTACTTC	CASSLRLAGGTLSVTQYF
few	TRBV15	TRBJ2-3	TRBD2	TGTGCCACCAGCAGAGCGCTAGCGGGGCATACGCAGTATTTT	CATSRALAGHTQYF
-	TRBV3-1	TRBJ2-2	-	TGTGCCAGCAGCCAAGAAGTTAGAACCGGGGAGCTGTTTTTT	CASSQEVRTGELFF
many	TRBV20-1	TRBJ2-2	-	TGCAGTGCTAGGCCTGGGATGGGCACCGGGGAGCTGTTTTTT	CSARPGMGTGELFF
-	TRBV4-3	TRBJ1-3	-	TGCGCCAGCAGCTCGGTGGAAGGTAGAGGAAACACCATATATTTT	CASSSVEGRGNTIYF
-	TRBV3-1	TRBJ2-7	TRBD2	TGTGCCAGCAGCTCCCGTCGGACTAGCGGGGGCCGAAGCTACGAGCAGTACTTC	CASSSRRTSGGRSYEQYF
few	TRBV29-1	TRBJ2-1	-	TGCAGCGGGAACCCCGGGGTTAATGAGCAGTTCTTC	CSGNPGVNEQFF
-	TRBV20-1	TRBJ1-5	-	TGCAGTGCTAAGCTTGACATGCCCAATCAGCCCCAGCATTTT	CSAKLDMPNQPQHF
-	TRBV9	TRBJ2-5	TRBD2	TGTGCCAGCAGCTCGGGACTAGCGGGAGTATCGGGAGAGACCCAGTACTTC	CASSSGLAGVSGETQYF
few	TRBV6-5	TRBJ2-5	TRBD2	TGTGCCAGCAGCTCACCGGGACTAGCGGGAGAGACCCAGTACTTC	CASSSPGLAGETQYF
-	TRBV19	TRBJ2-7	-	TGTGCCAGTAGTATTCTCGCGGCCGCTTCCTACGAGCAGTACTTC	CASSILAAASYEQYF
-	TRBV11-2	TRBJ2-3	TRBD2	TGTGCCAGCAGCTTTCCGGGTAGCGGGGGGCCCCCTTCTGCAGATACGCAGTATTTT	CASSFPGSGGPPSADTQYF
many	TRBV6-2/TRBV6-3	TRBJ1-2	-	TGTGCCAGCAGTTACTCCACAGGGCGCTACACCTTC	CASSYSTGRYTF
few	TRBV14	TRBJ1-1	TRBD1	TGTGCCAGCAGCCAGACAGGGGGATGGACTGAAGCTTTCTTT	CASSQTGGWTEAFF
once	TRBV14	TRBJ1-2	-	TGTGCCAGCAGCCAAGACGATGGGGTTCCGCGCTACACCTTC	CASSQDDGVPRYTF
many	TRBV5-1	TRBJ1-1	-	TGCGCCTCCCAGGAGACTGAAGCTTTCTTT	CASQETEAFF
few	TRBV6-5	TRBJ1-1	TRBD1	TGTGCCAGCAGTTACTCGAACAGGGGGGGTACTGAAGCTTTCTTT	CASSYSNRGGTEAFF
many	TRBV9	TRBJ2-3	TRBD2	TGTGCCAGCAGCGTAGGCGGCCGGGGGGAGTCAGATACGCAGTATTTT	CASSVGGRGESDTQYF
-	TRBV27	TRBJ2-7	-	TGTGCCAGCAGTCCCCGGGACTGGGGCGTCGAGCAGTACTTC	CASSPRDWGVEQYF
-	TRBV2	TRBJ2-1	-	TGTGCCAGCAGTGTCGTCGGGGCCGATGAGCAGTTCTTC	CASSVVGADEQFF
few	TRBV12-3/TRBV12-4	TRBJ1-1	-	TGTGCCAGCAGTTTAAACCGGGAGGCTTTCTTT	CASSLNREAFF
-	TRBV7-9	TRBJ2-3	-	TGTGCCAGCAGCTTAGCGAGATACGGCGGCACAGATACGCAGTATTTT	CASSLARYGGTDTQYF
few	TRBV4-2	TRBJ2-5	-	TGTGCCAGCAGCCAAGAGGAAGCATTCCAAGAGACCCAGTACTTC	CASSQEEAFQETQYF
many	TRBV6-2/TRBV6-3	TRBJ2-1	TRBD2	TGTGCCAGCAGCCCCAGTTGGCCTAGCGGGAGTAGTGGTGAGCAGTTCTTC	CASSPSWPSGSSGEQFF
-	TRBV7-2	TRBJ2-1	TRBD2	TGTGCCAGCAGCTTAGCCCCTGGGCTAGCGGGTAACAATGAGCAGTTCTTC	CASSLAPGLAGNNEQFF
few	TRBV18	TRBJ1-2	-	TGTGCCAGCTCACCAACCGCCAGACTAGGTACCTTC	CASSPTARLGTF
-	TRBV10-3	TRBJ2-7	-	TGTGCCATCACCGAAAGGACAGCCAGCTCCTACGAGCAGTACTTC	CAITERTASSYEQYF
-	TRBV10-3	TRBJ1-1	-	TGTGCCATCAGTGAGTCCCTAAGGGGACGGACGAAGGGCACTGAAGCTTTCTTT	CAISESLRGRTKGTEAFF
few	TRBV20-1	TRBJ1-1	-	TGCAGTGCTAGCGCAATTAAACCTGAAGCTTTCTTT	CSASAIKPEAFF
-	TRBV6-2/TRBV6-3	TRBJ2-3	TRBD2	TGTGCCAGCTCTGTCGGGACTAGCAGTTCAGATACGCAGTATTTT	CASSVGTSSSDTQYF
many	TRBV5-1	TRBJ1-1	TRBD1	TGCGCCAGCAGCTCTAGAACAGGGGGCACTGAAGCTTTCTTT	CASSSRTGGTEAFF
many	TRBV12-3/TRBV12-4	TRBJ2-3	-	TGTGCCAGCAGTGTCCCTAAGACGGCGGGCACAGATACGCAGTATTTT	CASSVPKTAGTDTQYF
few	TRBV5-1	TRBJ1-4	TRBD1	TGCGCCAGCAGCCCCCGGGACAGCCGTAATGAAAAACTGTTTTTT	CASSPRDSRNEKLFF
many	TRBV5-5	TRBJ2-5	-	TGTGCCAGCAGCTTGGCAAGCCAAGAGACCCAGTACTTC	CASSLASQETQYF
many	TRBV14	TRBJ2-2	-	TGTGCCAGCAGCCCGACTGGATACACCGGGGAGCTGTTTTTT	CASSPTGYTGELFF
-	TRBV5-1	TRBJ1-1	-	TGCGCCAGCAGCTTTGTGTGGGGGGAAGGACAGTTGATGAATGAAGCTTTCTTT	CASSFVWGEGQLMNEAFF
few	TRBV28	TRBJ2-7	-	TGTGCCAGCAGTCTACGCGGGACGACCTACGAGCAGTACTTC	CASSLRGTTYEQYF
few	TRBV3-1	TRBJ2-1	-	TGTGCCAGCAGCCGTACCGACCTGAGGCTAGCCGACTACAATGAGCAGTTCTTC	CASSRTDLRLADYNEQFF
-	TRBV4-3	TRBJ2-1	TRBD2	TGCGCCAGCAGCCAAGATAGAGCGGGGGTCCACAATGAGCAGTTCTTC	CASSQDRAGVHNEQFF
-	TRBV4-3	TRBJ2-7	-	TGCGCCAGCAGCCAAGGGGCGGGGTGGGGTTACGAGCAGTACTTC	CASSQGAGWGYEQYF
many	TRBV7-2	TRBJ2-3	-	TGTGCCAGCGCCGTTGACGGGACTCGCGCAGATACGCAGTATTTT	CASAVDGTRADTQYF
-	TRBV27	TRBJ1-1	-	TGTGCCAGTCAAACCAGGGGCACTGAAGCTTTCTTT	CASQTRGTEAFF
-	TRBV7-9	TRBJ2-3	TRBD2	TGTGCCAGCAGCGATAGCGGGATGACAGATACGCAGTATTTT	CASSDSGMTDTQYF
few	TRBV12-3/TRBV12-4	TRBJ2-2	-	TGTGCCAGCAGTTTTTTGGGAGGGGGCCAGAACACCGGGGAGCTGTTTTTT	CASSFLGGGQNTGELFF
many	TRBV28	TRBJ2-7	-	TGTGCCAGCAGTTTCCTCGGGAGTGAGCAGTACTTC	CASSFLGSEQYF
few	TRBV7-9	TRBJ2-3	-	TGTGCCAGCAGCTTAAGGGGTGCAGATACGCAGTATTTT	CASSLRGADTQYF